These 18 T cell receptor beta chains were sequenced from one sample in a study of T cells in Graves' hyperthyroidism and ophthalmopathy. It was RNA transcripts that yielded the amplified TCR beta CDR3 regions. Initially, a first-round RT-PCR of the TCR CDR3 employed the HTBI primer set. TCRdb called the multiplex PCR reads again in MiXCR, with one record for every CDR3 protein. This table holds some 600,000 distinct CDR3 sequences, around 13% found once. Sequencing was performed on blood. All receptors derive from a woman aged 25 to 39 with Graves' hyperthyroidism that later progressed to Graves' ophthalmopathy.

The table lists this clonotype with many counts. The rearrangement joins TRBV30 to TRBJ2-1; 8 bases match TRBD2. J gave up 5 bases and V 3 bases, and 3 bases lay outside the gene matches. This CDR3 region has 13 residues. Germline CDR1 is GTSNPN and CDR2 is SVGIG (reference sequence). CDR3 region: CAWSLGGDNEQFF. The CDR3 DNA is TGTGCCTGGAGCCTCGGGGGGGACAATGAGCAGTTCTTC.

This clonotype has only a few counts. The V call is TRBV13, the J call TRBJ2-6; the D gene is possibly TRBD1 (6 bases). CDR3 length: 18 residues. Trimming removed 5 bases from V and 0 bases from J, with 17 bases in between. Germline V lookup: CDR1 PRHDT, CDR2 FYEKMQ (reference sequence). This CDR3 reads CASSQTGHFSSGANVLTF. Written as DNA, the CDR3 is TGTGCCAGCAGCCAAACGGGACACTTTTCCTCTGGGGCCAACGTCCTGACTTTC.

As DNA, the CDR3 is TGTGCCACCGGGGTACCTGGCACAGATACGCAGTATTTT. Protein: CATGVPGTDTQYF. The chain combines TRBV24-1 with TRBJ2-3; D unresolved. CDR3 length: 13 amino acids. CDR1 and CDR2 (germline): KGHDR, SFDVKD. V was trimmed by 9 bases and J by 1 base, leaving 10 bases between them.

Ten or more counts support this clonotype. The chain has TRBV10-3 and TRBJ2-7, with TRBD2 matching over 9 bases. The ends lost 5 bases at V and 6 bases at J; junction bases unmatched: 11. This CDR3 region has 15 residues. The V gene's germline CDR1 is ENHRY and CDR2 SYGVKD. The CDR3 bases are TGTGCCATCAGTCCCCGGGCTAGCGGGAACCGCGAGCAGTACTTC. Translating gives CAISPRASGNREQYF.

CDR3 in DNA: TGCGCCAGCAGCTTGGAGCGGGACTTTGGAGTCGATGAGCAGTTCTTC. Protein: CASSLERDFGVDEQFF. The chain joins TRBV5-1 to TRBJ2-1, with TRBD2 matching over 7 bases. V gave up 0 bases and J gave up 8 bases; unmatched junction bases: 11. CDR1 is SGHRS, CDR2 YFSETQ, per germline. There are 16 residues in the CDR3.

The genes are TRBV6-2 or TRBV6-3 and TRBJ2-7; D is unresolved. V lost 2 bases and J lost 4, with 12 bases in between. The CDR3 loop spans 14 amino acids. Per germline, CDR1 MNHEY and CDR2 SVGEGT. This CDR3 reads CASSYNDLTYEQYF. The CDR3 nucleotides are TGTGCCAGCAGTTACAATGACTTAACTTACGAGCAGTACTTC.

This clonotype was counted many times. V is TRBV12-3 or TRBV12-4 and J is TRBJ2-5; the match to TRBD1 covers 10 bases. V gave up 5 bases and J gave up 1 base; unmatched junction bases: 19. This CDR3 has 20 residues. The DNA of the CDR3 is TGTGCCAGCAGTCCCCTCCCGGGACAGGGGATCCACGGGGCCCAAGAGACCCAGTACTTC. Its translation: CASSPLPGQGIHGAQETQYF.

This clonotype was picked up many times. The CDR3 loop is CAALDGTVGNEQFF. For the CDR3, the DNA is TGTGCCGCCCTTGATGGGACAGTTGGGAATGAGCAGTTCTTC. The rearrangement uses TRBV10-3 and TRBJ2-1; 7 positions match TRBD1. CDR3 length equals 14 residues. Trimming took 11 bases from V and 7 from J; bases not matched to a gene: 14. Germline V gene lookup returns CDR1 ENHRY and CDR2 SYGVKD.

This clonotype was recorded at least ten times. The rearrangement links TRBV18 to TRBJ2-2; 8 nucleotides align to TRBD1. Germline assignment: CDR1 KGHSH and CDR2 LQKENI. With 4 bases clipped from V and 4 bases from J, the junction kept 5 bases outside the gene matches. The CDR3 totals 15 residues. The CDR3 DNA follows: TGTGCCAGCTCACTATCCGGGACAGGCACCGGGGAGCTGTTTTTT. Protein: CASSLSGTGTGELFF.

This clonotype was observed many times. V gene TRBV18 combines with J gene TRBJ1-2; the D gene is possibly TRBD1 (5 bases). Per germline, CDR1 KGHSH and CDR2 LQKENI. V was shortened by 6 bases and J by 2 bases, with 10 bases between the two germline ends. This CDR3 spans 13 amino acids. The CDR3: CASSSGRNYGYTF. As DNA, the CDR3 is TGTGCCAGCTCTTCGGGACGGAACTATGGCTACACCTTC.

In its sample, this clonotype was seen many times. The V call is TRBV7-2, the J call TRBJ2-3; D is unresolved. The V gene's germline CDR1 is SGHTA and CDR2 FQGNSA. CDR3 length: 13 residues. V lost 5 bases to trimming and J lost 5 bases, with 11 bases between them. CDR3 DNA sequence: TGTGCCAGCAGCCAGACCTCGGGAGATACGCAGTATTTT. It is translated as CASSQTSGDTQYF.

At least ten counts were recorded for this clonotype. The rearrangement uses TRBV6-1 and TRBJ1-2, with 7 bases lining up with TRBD1. The germline V gene has CDR1 MNHNS and CDR2 SASEGT. Germline trimming cut 5 bases from V and 8 bases from J; bases unmatched to any gene: 8. This CDR3 contains 13 residues. This CDR3 reads CASSLQGTWGYTF. CDR3 nucleotides: TGTGCCAGCAGTTTACAGGGGACCTGGGGCTACACCTTC.

Of note for this clonotype: The junction departs from germline at one end; a sequencing error may be responsible. The V gene is TRBV5-8, the J gene TRBJ2-1, with 8 bases that match TRBD2. CDR3 size: 14 residues. Germline values: CDR1 SGHTS, CDR2 YDEGEE. The CDR3 is CASPGAGGSNEQFF. Here the CDR3 DNA reads TGCGCCAGCCCGGGGGCGGGAGGCAGCAATGAGCAGTTCTTC. Supplemented by reference TRBV5-8 and TRBJ2-1, the full variable domain reads EAGVTQSPTHLIKTRGQQATLRCSPISGHTSVYWYQQALGLGLQFLLWYDEGEERNRGNFPPRFSGRQFPNYSSELNVNALELEDSALYLCASPGAGGSNEQFFGPGTRLTVL.

This clonotype was seen at least ten times. The chain is built from TRBV27 and TRBJ2-7; D gene ambiguous. The germline CDR1 and CDR2 sequences are MNHEY and SMNVEV (reference sequence). The CDR3 spans 16 residues. V was trimmed by 0 bases and J by 3 bases, leaving 15 bases between them. CDR3 in amino acids: CASSLSQKIPYYEQYF. The CDR3 DNA follows: TGTGCCAGCAGTTTATCCCAGAAGATTCCCTACTACGAGCAGTACTTC.

This clonotype was seen repeatedly, ten times or more. A junction end diverges from the germline sequence, so it may reflect a read error. The chain employs TRBV3-1 and TRBJ1-1, with D possibly matching TRBD1 (6 bases). From germline, CDR1 is LGHDT and CDR2 YNNKEL (reference sequence). This CDR3 region has 14 residues. The CDR3 DNA follows: TGTGCCAGCGGCCACGCGGCGAACAGGGCTGAAGCTTTCTTT. Protein: CASGHAANRAEAFF.

This clonotype was detected only a few times. The chain combines TRBV11-3 with TRBJ2-3, with D perhaps matching TRBD1 or TRBD2 (5 bases each). The CDR3 length is 15 residues. CDR1 and CDR2 (germline): SGHNT, YENEEA. Trimming took off 1 base at V and 13 bases at J, with 21 bases between the two ends. CDR3 nucleotides: TGTGCCAGCAGCTTAGTTGGGACCGCTGGCGGGCCGAAGTATTTT. This codes for CASSLVGTAGGPKYF.

This clonotype was seen ten or more times. This chain links TRBV28 with TRBJ1-2; D not certain. The germline V gene encodes CDR1 MDHEN and CDR2 SYDVKM. The CDR3 loop spans 14 amino acids. V lost 8 bases and J 5 bases, leaving 18 bases between the germline ends. This CDR3 is CASGTKIWAYGYTF. Here the CDR3 DNA reads TGTGCCAGCGGCACCAAAATCTGGGCTTATGGCTACACCTTC.

The CDR3 protein is CSARGTGKIAGELFF. In DNA form, the CDR3 reads TGCAGTGCTAGAGGGACAGGGAAAATTGCCGGGGAGCTGTTTTTT. The chain couples TRBV20-1 to TRBJ2-2; 8 nucleotides align to TRBD1. Germline CDR1 DFQATT, CDR2 SNEGSKA (reference sequence). This CDR3 region has 15 residues. Trimming at V came to 1 base and at J to 6 bases, leaving 7 bases not matched to a gene.